What follows are 2 T cell receptor beta chains derived from one specimen sequenced in a study of blood T cells in healthy people across ages. The authors ran a second PCR of 7 to 11 cycles using a sample-barcoded 5' primer and a J-beta primer mix. TCRdb re-called the 5' RACE reads through MiXCR, storing one row per CDR3 protein. The table lists fewer than 2,000,000 distinct CDR3 sequences, 30% to 40% of them singletons. Sequencing was carried out using blood. The origin of the receptors is a human donor in good health.

The V call is TRBV28, the J call TRBJ2-3; 7 bases match TRBD2. Germline CDR1 reads MDHEN; CDR2 reads SYDVKM. This CDR3 has 14 amino acids. V trimming: 4 bases; J trimming: 6 bases; junction bases outside the gene matches: 7. CDR3 amino acids: CASSSGPAGDTQYF. DNA for the CDR3: TGTGCCAGCAGTTCCGGGCCAGCGGGGGATACGCAGTATTTT.

V and J are TRBV9 and TRBJ1-1; no clear D. From germline, CDR1 is SGDLS and CDR2 YYNGEE. Trimming removed 3 bases from V and 0 bases from J, with 18 bases in between. The CDR3 is 17 residues long. The CDR3 coding sequence is TGTGCCAGCAGCGACGGTCCCCTCAGGACGATGAACACTGAAGCTTTCTTT. Translated, it gives CASSDGPLRTMNTEAFF.